The source of this T cell receptor (beta chain) is a study of blood T cell repertoires in COVID-19. Turning to the study itself: Some COVID-19 samples were acute and others convalescent; all came from the United States, Italy and Spain.

Original handling: Counts of nucleated cells, estimated from reference gene primer amplification, were obtained. Profiling relied on immunoSEQ multiplex PCR, and the TCRdb table lists in-frame clones only, not all of them. Clone size and the V and J calls come from that table; the DNA yielded D and trimming. The data contain roughly 100,000 clones, 65% to 90% of them singletons. The V and J ends lost 3 bases and 3 bases respectively, with 12 bases between them. CDR1 SGDLS and CDR2 YYNGEE come from the germline V gene. The CDR3 runs to 14 residues. The sample was peripheral blood. The sequence derives from an elderly man with acute or convalescent COVID-19. This chain connects TRBV9 to TRBJ2-5; a weak D match, TRBD1 (5 bases). CDR3 amino acids: CASSAGMAEETQYF. The CDR3 bases are TGTGCCAGCAGCGCAGGGATGGCAGAAGAGACCCAGTACTTC.